One and the same sample provided the 23 T cell receptor beta chains below, sequenced in a study of control samples from healthy donors and cancer patients (dated by TCRdb to between 2020 and 2021). The library was produced with the immunoSEQ multiplex PCR assay. TCRdb carries this immuneACCESS record with in-frame sequences only. Its versions omit some clonotypes, under half of them owing to an unresolved V gene in the studies checked, with the rest unexplained. Counted in this sample were more than 95,000 clones; around 87% of them appeared once. The ten biggest clones cover about 3% of the sample. The sample comprised blood. The receptors originated from a man in his 60s in good health.

The gene calls are TRBV7-2 and TRBJ1-3; weak D call: TRBD1 (5 bases). V lost 5 bases and J 0 bases, leaving 11 bases between the germline ends. This CDR3 region has 15 residues. CDR1 and CDR2 (germline): SGHTA, FQGNSA. This CDR3 is CASSQDRASGNTIYF. The CDR3 nucleotides are TGTGCCAGCAGCCAAGACAGAGCCTCTGGAAACACCATATATTTT.

The chain couples TRBV28 to TRBJ2-7, with 9 bases identical to TRBD1. Germline CDR1 is MDHEN and CDR2 is SYDVKM. CDR3 length equals 15 residues. J gave up 3 bases and V 6 bases, and 9 bases lay outside the gene matches. The CDR3 reads CASRHGTGRIYEQYF. In nucleotides, the CDR3 is TGTGCCAGCAGGCACGGGACAGGGCGGATCTACGAGCAGTACTTC.

The chain has TRBV7-3 and TRBJ2-2; TRBD1 agrees at 9 bases. Germline CDR1 and CDR2: SGHTA and FQGTGA. V gave up 1 base and J gave up 6 bases; unmatched junction bases: 3. This CDR3 spans 15 amino acids. CDR3 DNA sequence: TGTGCCAGCAGCTTAAACACAGGGGGCTCCGGGGAGCTGTTTTTT. Translation gives CASSLNTGGSGELFF. Based on the CDR3 plus reference TRBV7-3 and TRBJ2-2, the full variable domain is GAGVSQTPSNKVTEKGKYVELRCDPISGHTALYWYRQSLGQGPEFLIYFQGTGAADDSGLPNDRFFAVRPEGSVSTLKIQRTERGDSAVYLCASSLNTGGSGELFFGEGSRLTVL.

The chain couples TRBV6-2 or TRBV6-3 to TRBJ2-3, with a tentative D call TRBD1 (5 bases). This CDR3 comprises 13 residues. V was cut by 4 bases and J by 2 bases, with 7 bases left in between. The germline gives CDR1 MNHEY, CDR2 SVGEGT. The CDR3 region has the DNA TGTGCCAGCAGTTTTGGGGCCACAGATACGCAGTATTTT. It translates to CASSFGATDTQYF.

This clone was counted only a few times. The rearrangement joins TRBV6-6 to TRBJ2-7; no clear D gene. With 5 bases removed from V and 2 bases from J, the gap between germline ends came to 16 bases. The CDR3 has 15 residues. Germline V CDR1 and CDR2: MNHNY, SVGAGI (reference sequence). CDR3: CASSTSPTRAYEQYF. CDR3 DNA: TGTGCCAGCAGTACCTCGCCCACCCGGGCCTACGAGCAGTACTTC.

V usage is TRBV30 and J usage is TRBJ1-5, with D unclear. The germline V and J ends were trimmed by 3 bases and 6 bases, with 21 bases remaining between them. The CDR3 loop spans 16 amino acids. Germline lookup yields CDR1 GTSNPN and CDR2 SVGIG (reference sequence). The CDR3 spells CAWSAWGEGGGQPQHF. DNA of the CDR3: TGTGCCTGGAGCGCGTGGGGAGAGGGAGGAGGTCAGCCCCAGCATTTT.

As DNA, the CDR3 is TGTGCCAGCAGCCTCGGGACTAGCGGGGTTGGTACGCAGTATTTT. It yields the protein CASSLGTSGVGTQYF. The chain carries TRBV7-9 and TRBJ2-3; 13 nucleotides line up with TRBD2. In germline, CDR1 is SEHNR, CDR2 FQNEAQ (reference sequence). The CDR3 contains 15 residues. V gave up 5 bases and J gave up 8 bases; unmatched junction bases: 7.

This clone was seen only once. Written as DNA, the CDR3 is TGTGCCAGCACCCACCCGGTAGGGAATGAAAAACTGTTTTTT. It translates to CASTHPVGNEKLFF. This rearrangement joins TRBV7-9 to TRBJ1-4; D remains ambiguous. CDR1 and CDR2 from the germline V gene are SEHNR and FQNEAQ (reference sequence). V dropped 7 bases and J dropped 5 bases, with 14 bases sitting between them. This CDR3 comprises 14 residues.

The rearrangement uses TRBV29-1 and TRBJ2-1; TRBD1 aligns across 8 bases. The junction had 4 bases not matched to a gene; V was cut back by 6 bases and J by 6 bases. The CDR3 runs 12 residues. The V gene's germline CDR1 is SQVTM and CDR2 ANQGSEA. The CDR3, as DNA: TGCAGCGTGGGGGACAGGATCAATGAGCAGTTCTTC. This encodes CSVGDRINEQFF.

V usage is TRBV19 and J usage is TRBJ2-2, with no clear D. Germline assignment: CDR1 LNHDA and CDR2 SQIVND (reference sequence). The CDR3 totals 13 residues. The V gene lost 3 bases and the J gene lost 3 bases, with 5 bases spanning the gap. The CDR3 loop is CASSMQYTGELFF. CDR3 bases: TGTGCCAGTAGTATGCAGTACACCGGGGAGCTGTTTTTT.

The chain employs TRBV7-2 and TRBJ1-1; D not resolved. The V end lost 3 bases, the J end lost 1 base, and 6 bases lay between the germline ends. The CDR3 covers 13 residues. Germline V gives CDR1 SGHTA, CDR2 FQGNSA. The CDR3 sequence is CASSFNPNTEAFF. For the CDR3, the DNA is TGTGCCAGCAGCTTTAATCCGAACACTGAAGCTTTCTTT.

The J gene is TRBJ2-2, the V gene TRBV2; D is uncertain. The germline V gene encodes CDR1 SNHLY and CDR2 FYNNEI. The CDR3 has 11 residues. Trimming stripped 3 bases from V and 7 bases from J, with 3 bases between. CDR3 nucleotides: TGTGCCAGCAGTGATTACGGGGAGCTGTTTTTT. This translates into CASSDYGELFF.

The chain has TRBV18 and TRBJ1-2; tentative D call: TRBD1 (5 bases). Trimming took off 0 bases at V and 3 bases at J, with 23 bases between the two ends. The CDR3 extends over 19 amino acids. Germline assignment: CDR1 KGHSH and CDR2 LQKENI. CDR3 bases: TGTGCCAGCTCACCACCTCGGGGCAGCCAGCGCAAACAGGACTATGGCTACACCTTC. This sequence encodes CASSPPRGSQRKQDYGYTF.

This chain uses TRBV7-3 with TRBJ2-2; the match to TRBD1 covers 7 bases. Germline-derived CDR1 and CDR2 are SGHTA and FQGTGA. Trimming took 0 bases from V and 4 from J; bases not matched to a gene: 11. The CDR3 has 18 residues. CDR3 DNA sequence: TGTGCCAGCAGCTTAACTATAGGGGGCGGGCTTGGCACCGGGGAGCTGTTTTTT. Protein product: CASSLTIGGGLGTGELFF.

The rearrangement uses TRBV28 and TRBJ2-2; 9 nucleotides align to TRBD1. Germline values: CDR1 MDHEN, CDR2 SYDVKM. The CDR3 spans 17 residues. With 8 bases clipped from V and 1 base from J, the junction kept 11 bases outside the gene matches. CDR3 residues: CASSPLPGQGNTGELFF. CDR3 DNA sequence: TGTGCCAGCTCCCCACTACCGGGACAGGGGAACACCGGGGAGCTGTTTTTT. The whole variable domain, filled in from reference TRBV28 and TRBJ2-2, reads DVKVTQSSRYLVKRTGEKVFLECVQDMDHENMFWYRQDPGLGLRLIYFSYDVKMKEKGDIPEGYSVSREKKERFSLILESASTNQTSMYLCASSPLPGQGNTGELFFGEGSRLTVL.

The chain is built from TRBV7-9 and TRBJ1-5, with 7 bases that match TRBD1. The CDR3 is made up of 14 amino acids. The V and J ends lost 5 bases and 5 bases, in that order; junction bases with no gene match: 6. Germline CDR1 SEHNR, CDR2 FQNEAQ (reference sequence). The CDR3 here is CASSAQGGDQPQHF. The CDR3 DNA is TGTGCCAGCAGCGCCCAGGGGGGGGATCAGCCCCAGCATTTT.

The J gene is TRBJ2-5, the V gene TRBV7-2, with 13 bases matching TRBD2. V lost 5 bases, J lost 6 bases, and 12 bases stayed unmatched. Germline CDR1 and CDR2: SGHTA and FQGNSA. This CDR3 is 17 amino acids long. The CDR3 region has the DNA TGTGCCAGCAGCAGTCCCGGGACTAGCGGGGAACGAAAGACCCAGTACTTC. Protein sequence: CASSSPGTSGERKTQYF.

The chain has TRBV28 and TRBJ1-2, with D perhaps matching TRBD1 (6 bases). This CDR3 comprises 15 residues. With 7 bases removed from V and 6 bases from J, the gap between germline ends came to 21 bases. In germline, CDR1 is MDHEN, CDR2 SYDVKM. For the CDR3, the DNA is TGTGCCAGCAACAACTACAGGGTTAGTTTGGATGGCTACACCTTC. Its translation is CASNNYRVSLDGYTF.

V usage is TRBV9 and J usage is TRBJ1-2; unclear D gene. V lost 3 bases and J 4 bases, leaving 13 bases between the germline ends. This CDR3 spans 14 amino acids. Germline CDR1 and CDR2: SGDLS and YYNGEE. In DNA, the CDR3 is TGTGCCAGCAGCGGGTTGAGAGGGCCCTATGGCTACACCTTC. This sequence encodes CASSGLRGPYGYTF.

The chain is built from TRBV2 and TRBJ2-3, with 7 positions matching TRBD2. Germline-derived CDR1 and CDR2 are SNHLY and FYNNEI. The ends lost 2 bases at V and 1 base at J; junction bases unmatched: 12. CDR3 size: 18 residues. CDR3 residues: CASSESLGSGQGTDTQYF. Written as DNA, the CDR3 is TGTGCCAGCAGTGAATCGCTGGGTAGCGGGCAGGGCACAGATACGCAGTATTTT.

V is TRBV3-1 (or the pseudogene TRBV3-2) and J is TRBJ2-2; D gene uncertain. CDR1 and CDR2 from the germline V gene are LGHDT and YNNKEL (reference sequence). The CDR3 runs 18 residues. V was clipped by 3 bases and J by 1 base, with 18 bases between them. This CDR3 is CASSQALGKGWNTGELFF. CDR3 coding DNA: TGTGCCAGCAGCCAGGCCCTTGGAAAGGGATGGAACACCGGGGAGCTGTTTTTT.

The chain links TRBV6-5 to TRBJ1-1; D might be TRBD1 (6 bases). Looked up from germline, CDR1 is MNHEY and CDR2 is SVGAGI. Trimming removed 6 bases from V and 7 bases from J, with 18 bases in between. The CDR3 has 14 amino acids. In DNA, the CDR3 is TGTGCCAGCAGGCTCGGGACGGGGGCAAGTGAAGCTTTCTTT. Encoded protein: CASRLGTGASEAFF.

This clone was seen a few times. The chain employs TRBV30 and TRBJ1-6; D is uncertain. Germline CDR1 GTSNPN, CDR2 SVGIG (reference sequence). Trimming pared 2 bases from V and 10 bases from J, leaving 12 bases between. The CDR3 is made up of 13 amino acids. The CDR3 protein is CAWSPTGQSPLHF. As DNA, the CDR3 is TGTGCCTGGAGTCCCACCGGTCAGTCACCCCTCCACTTT.